This T cell receptor (beta chain) was sequenced in a study of T cells after yellow fever vaccination. The CDR3 runs 18 residues. CDR1 and CDR2 from the germline V gene are SGHRS and YFSETQ. After removal of 4 bases from V and 0 bases from J, the junction contained 8 bases not matched to a gene. In TCRdb, the 5' RACE reads were re-called with MiXCR into one record per CDR3 protein. The sample contains a few hundred thousand distinct CDR3 sequences, 8.7% of which appear only once. Here the sequenced sample was PBMCs, taken on the day of the first yellow fever vaccination. This sequence joins TRBV5-1 and TRBJ2-1; 12 bases are shared with TRBD2. The TCR was taken from a man younger than 30 who received the YFV17D yellow fever vaccine. The chain's CDR3 is CASSLRLAGGPSYNEQFF. Written as DNA, the CDR3 is TGCGCCAGCAGCCTCCGCCTAGCGGGGGGGCCCTCCTACAATGAGCAGTTCTTC.